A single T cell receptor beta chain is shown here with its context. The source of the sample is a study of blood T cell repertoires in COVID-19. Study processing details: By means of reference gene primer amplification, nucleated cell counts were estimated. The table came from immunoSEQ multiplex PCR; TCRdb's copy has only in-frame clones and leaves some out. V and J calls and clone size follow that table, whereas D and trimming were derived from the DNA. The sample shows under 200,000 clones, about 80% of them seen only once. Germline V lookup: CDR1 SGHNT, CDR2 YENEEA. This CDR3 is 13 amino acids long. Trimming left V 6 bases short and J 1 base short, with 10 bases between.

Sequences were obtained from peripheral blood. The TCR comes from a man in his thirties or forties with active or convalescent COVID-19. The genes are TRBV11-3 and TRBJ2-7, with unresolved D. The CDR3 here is CASSHIVSYEQYF. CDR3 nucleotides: TGTGCCAGCAGTCACATCGTTTCCTACGAGCAGTACTTC.